One sample yielded the 3 T cell receptor beta chains listed below, sequenced in a study of T cell clonality in common variable immunodeficiency. The protocol was immunoSEQ multiplex PCR, while the TCRdb copy is restricted to in-frame clones and leaves out a portion. The table lists 40,000 to 55,000 clones, with no singletons. The material sequenced was peripheral blood mononuclear cells. The receptors here all came from a person aged 18 to 75 in good health.

This clone was picked up many times. Read sequence stops 3 residues before the CDR3 end, and the germline J gene provides the missing end. V is TRBV19 and J is TRBJ1-1; the D is unclear. CDR3 size: 15 residues. Trimming pared 3 bases from V and 1 base from J, leaving 12 bases between. Germline V CDR1 and CDR2: LNHDA, SQIVND (reference sequence). The DNA read from the CDR3 is TGTGCCAGTAGTATGTTTGGGCAAGAGAACACTGAA. This codes for CASSMFGQENTE. The entire CDR3 reads CASSMFGQENTEAFF.

This clone was seen ten or more times. The read comes to an end 3 residues before the CDR3 does, leaving the germline J gene to fill in the end. The genes are TRBV5-1 and TRBJ2-5, with 9 bases identical to TRBD1. The trim removed 5 bases at V and 5 bases at J, leaving 10 bases unmatched. The CDR3 contains 15 residues. Per the germline V gene, CDR1 is SGHRS and CDR2 is YFSETQ. CDR3 sequence: CASSPRDRAWETQYF. CDR3 DNA, as far as it was read: TGCGCCAGCAGTCCCCGGGACAGGGCGTGGGAGACC.

This clone was seen repeatedly, ten times or more. The read halts 3 residues ahead of the CDR3 end, with the missing end drawn from the germline J gene. The rearrangement links TRBV6-2 or TRBV6-3 to TRBJ2-7; the D gene is possibly TRBD2 (7 bases). Germline CDR1 and CDR2: MNHEY and SVGEGT. The CDR3 has 12 residues. V lost 8 bases and J lost 3, with 11 bases in between. The CDR3 loop reads CASEGGGYEQYF. The part of the CDR3 DNA that was read is TGTGCCAGCGAGGGGGGGGGCTACGAG.